This T cell receptor beta chain was recovered during a study of a mutant IDH1 vaccine in newly diagnosed glioma. Study as a whole: Administration of eight vaccinations to patients took place in weeks 1, 3, 5, 7, 11, 15, 19, 23. Therapy received beforehand was radiotherapy, temozolomide, or both, with most patients given both. The study started vaccination 4-6 weeks after radiotherapy alone, or with temozolomide cycles.

From germline, CDR1 is KGHSH and CDR2 LQKENI. V dropped 2 bases and J dropped 2 bases, with 18 bases sitting between them. The CDR3 has 17 amino acids. Method: immunoSEQ multiplex PCR; TCRdb's copy keeps in-frame clones and lacks some. The sample yields tens of thousands of clones, nearly 85% seen once. Described time point: week 23, last vaccination. Doses comprised 300 ug of mutant IDH1 20-mer peptide each, plus topical imiquimod. Note on this clone: Its target is not known.

This material consisted of PBMCs, taken from a glioma patient whose treatment included an IDH1 peptide vaccine. This chain uses TRBV18 with TRBJ1-1; D call uncertain. This sequence originates from a man in his late teens or twenties with glioma. The CDR3: CASSPNSLIIPNTEAFF. CDR3 nucleotide sequence: TGTGCCAGCTCACCAAACAGCCTTATCATTCCTAACACTGAAGCTTTCTTT. The variable domain in full, with the rest retrieved from reference TRBV18 and TRBJ1-1, is NAGVMQNPRHLVRRRGQEARLRCSPMKGHSHVYWYRQLPEEGLKFMVYLQKENIIDESGMPKERFSAEFPKEGPSILRIQQVVRGDSAAYFCASSPNSLIIPNTEAFFGQGTRLTVV.